This T cell receptor beta chain came from a study of blood T cell repertoires in COVID-19 (TCRdb year 2020). With respect to the entire study: Samples from collaborators originated in the United States, Italy and Spain and spanned both the acute and convalescent phases of COVID-19. The material from the prospective study consisted of cDNA or gDNA derived from T cells, B-cell-depleted T cells, or PBMCs. Subjects who had been exposed to COVID-19, were actively infected with it, or had recovered from it provided the deeply sampled blood TCRbeta repertoires that made up the dataset. The repertoires were released in a freely available public database meant as a resource for research on the immune response to SARS-CoV-2. Samples were obtained from the ongoing ImmuneRACE study (first 160 participants) and from over 1,000 subjects provided by 6 global collaborators. A de-identified subject ID, COVID-19 status, age in years and sex were almost always included in the sample metadata. Where HLA class I and class II types were available, the types were taken from metadata supplied by the sample provider, not from assay-based typing.

The immunoSEQ Assay, a bias-controlled multiplex PCR, was used to amplify TCRbeta CDR3 regions from genomic DNA. The paper's processing steps were these. The number of nucleated cells in each sample was estimated from the amplification of reference gene primers within the assay. To quantify the absolute abundance of each unique TCRbeta CDR3 rearrangement, sequence reads were collapsed and filtered. For each sample, productive Simpson clonality was calculated as the square root of Simpson's diversity index across productive rearrangements. What TCRdb holds here is the immuneACCESS table cut down to in-frame rearrangements. Part of the clones is not present; checked against another copy, under half of the missing clones reflect an unresolved V gene, and the others are unexplained. Clone size and the V and J calls come from that table; the DNA yielded D and trimming. The sample includes around 310,000 clones, with about 88% observed a single time. The ten largest clones represent approximately 8.8% of the sample.

General conclusions and limits of the study: The quantity of clinical and demographic metadata differed by source and by participant and was supplied without curation.

Participants in the prospective study were enrolled through a virtual design, were aged roughly 18 to 100 years, and lived in 24 United States geographic areas. In the prospective study, cohorts were assigned on the basis of participant-reported clinical history obtained from a screening survey and a study questionnaire. Recovered participants in ImmuneRACE Cohort 3 were defined by two consecutive negative NP/OP PCR tests, clearance by a healthcare professional, or resolution of symptoms. In the prospective study, mobile phlebotomists collected whole blood, serum and a nasopharyngeal or oropharyngeal swab from each participant. Over a roughly two-month period, participants in the prospective study had the option of providing additional blood draws and questionnaires. Before DNA extraction, prospective study blood samples were shipped either frozen or at room temperature. About this clone itself: The clone's antigen remains unknown. No much larger clone exists at a distance of one base, and base qualities are not known.

The CDR3 covers 16 residues, taking in both the cysteine and the phenylalanine. Only the CDR3 region is kept as DNA, spanning 48 bases read in frame from base 1. The junction shows trimming of 2 bases on V and 4 bases on J, and the gene matches do not reach 11 bases of it. The germline V gene (reference sequence) gives CDR1 as GTSNPN and CDR2 as SVGIG. Input material: PBMCs or T cells enriched from blood (not recorded which). The V and J genes are TRBV30 and TRBJ2-7; 10 central nucleotides agree with TRBD1. The clonotype comes from a woman between 40 and 55 years old who had recovered from COVID-19. CDR3 sequence: CAWSLTGDRGSYEQYF. The DNA sequence follows: TGTGCCTGGAGTTTAACAGGGGACAGGGGTTCATACGAGCAGTACTTC. Here the CDR3 is joined to the reference TRBV30 and TRBJ2-7 genes, and the full variable domain is: SQTIHQWPATLVQPVGSPLSLECTVEGTSNPNLYWYRQAAGRGLQLLFYSVGIGQISSEVPQNLSASRPQDRQFILSSKKLLLSDSGFYLCAWSLTGDRGSYEQYFGPGTRLTVT.